This TCR beta chain emerged from a study of blood T cells in healthy people across ages. This clonotype has only a few counts. Then a second PCR, running roughly 6 to 12 cycles, was carried out with a sample-barcoded 5' primer and a J-beta primer mix. TCRdb called the 5' RACE reads again in MiXCR, with one record for every CDR3 protein. Of 1 million or so distinct CDR3 sequences listed, approximately 25% were seen once; the top ten hold approximately 0.75%. V was clipped by 8 bases and J by 0 bases, with 16 bases between them. Germline V gene data show CDR1 as ENHRY and CDR2 as SYGVKD. The CDR3 sequence is 15 residues long. The sample also formed part of further work on T cells of mothers and their children.

Sequenced: blood. V usage is TRBV10-3 and J usage is TRBJ1-1; tentative D call: TRBD1 (6 bases). The clonotype originates from a girl aged 2-15 years in good health. This chain's CDR3 is CAIGGPGSMNTEAFF. CDR3 nucleotide sequence: TGTGCCATCGGGGGGCCAGGGTCCATGAACACTGAAGCTTTCTTT.